This TCR beta chain is drawn from a study of T-cell memory formation after mild COVID-19. Whole-study results and caveats: The CD4+ clones that contracted clustered mainly within CM and EM, and the CD8+ clones concentrated in EMRA. Pre-infection memory already had some responding clones, implying cross-reactive memory joined.

As concerns this clonotype: Its target is not known. It is unclear where the CDR3 begins or ends on the DNA, so no DNA is shown, and the CDR3 is as TCRdb lists it.

The V gene's germline CDR1 is MNHEY and CDR2 SMNVEV (reference sequence). The CDR3 extends over 19 residues, inclusive of both ends. TCRdb processed the 5' RACE reads anew with MiXCR; each CDR3 protein has one entry. The table shows more than 110,000 distinct CDR3 sequences, with 11% to 15% occurring only once. The gene calls are TRBV27 and TRBJ2-3; the D segment call TRBD2 is taken from the table without a DNA check. The sequencing input was PBMCs or a T cell subset sorted from them (not recorded which). This sequence originates from an adult woman who had mild COVID-19 (a few samples of this study predate the infection). Cell type and time point are not known. The CDR3 reads CASSSSSRREGVGTDTQYF.